Below are 13 T cell receptor beta chains sequenced from a single sample in a study of human T cells and chemical hapten exposure. TCRdb re-derived calls from the RACE reads in MiXCR, one entry per CDR3 protein. The sample lists more than 90,000 distinct CDR3 sequences, roughly 10% occurring once. Time point noted: patch test 1, 2 weeks after DPC sensitization. The sample's treatment: therapeutic diphenylcyclopropenone sensitization with weekly scalp DPC. The sequencing used whole blood, collected in connection with sensitization to the hapten diphenylcyclopropenone (DPC). The receptors were sampled from a man aged 35-49 years with alopecia areata. Some clones in this sample may be carry-over from other donors' samples.

The J gene is TRBJ2-1, the V gene TRBV19; D not certain. The CDR3 totals 11 residues. Trimming left V 1 base short and J 6 bases short, with 1 base between. In germline, CDR1 is LNHDA, CDR2 SQIVND (reference sequence). The CDR3 region is CASSIANEQFF. The CDR3 DNA follows: TGTGCCAGTAGTATAGCCAATGAGCAGTTCTTC.

This clonotype was detected many times. This rearrangement joins TRBV2 to TRBJ1-1, with D tentatively TRBD1 (6 bases). Germline values: CDR1 SNHLY, CDR2 FYNNEI. This CDR3 contains 11 residues. Trimming removed 8 bases from V and 6 bases from J, with 10 bases in between. The CDR3 region is CASSRTAEAFF. CDR3 nucleotide sequence: TGTGCCAGCTCGAGGACAGCTGAAGCTTTCTTT.

This clonotype was found once. The chain couples TRBV30 to TRBJ2-3; possible D gene TRBD1, 6 bases. V gave up 3 bases and J gave up 0 bases, with 7 bases separating them. Germline V lookup: CDR1 GTSNPN, CDR2 SVGIG (reference sequence). This CDR3 region has 13 residues. CDR3 in amino acids: CAWSTGSTDTQYF. CDR3 nucleotides: TGTGCCTGGAGCACAGGGAGCACAGATACGCAGTATTTT.

This clonotype was recorded at least ten times. This chain joins TRBV9 and TRBJ1-1; 9 nucleotides align to TRBD1. The CDR3 consists of 15 residues. Germline V gives CDR1 SGDLS, CDR2 YYNGEE. The V gene end was trimmed by 4 bases and the J gene end by 8 bases; junction bases not matched to a gene: 12. The CDR3 loop reads CASSFRDRAGGEAFF. The CDR3 DNA reads TGTGCCAGCAGCTTCCGGGACAGGGCTGGCGGAGAAGCTTTCTTT.

The V call is TRBV2, the J call TRBJ2-3; D could derive from TRBD1 or TRBD2 (5 bases each). The CDR3 is 17 amino acids. V lost 1 base to trimming and J lost 2 bases, with 16 bases between them. Germline values: CDR1 SNHLY, CDR2 FYNNEI. CDR3 amino acids: CASSEVPGRSHTDTQYF. The CDR3 nucleotides read TGTGCCAGCAGTGAAGTCCCGGGACGGTCCCACACAGATACGCAGTATTTT. Complete variable domain (other parts from reference TRBV2 and TRBJ2-3): EPEVTQTPSHQVTQMGQEVILRCVPISNHLYFYWYRQILGQKVEFLVSFYNNEISEKSEIFDDQFSVERPDGSNFTLKIRSTKLEDSAMYFCASSEVPGRSHTDTQYFGPGTRLTVL.

This chain uses TRBV19 with TRBJ2-1, with D unresolved. Germline V gene data show CDR1 as LNHDA and CDR2 as SQIVND (reference sequence). This CDR3 contains 13 residues. Trimming left V 4 bases short and J 5 bases short, with 9 bases between. CDR3 DNA sequence: TGTGCCAGTAGTAAGTACCAGGACAATGAGCAGTTCTTC. Translated: CASSKYQDNEQFF.

The sample holds a few counts of this clonotype. The chain combines TRBV6-5 with TRBJ2-3, with TRBD2 matching 14 bases. Germline loops: CDR1 MNHEY, CDR2 SVGAGI. The length of the CDR3 is 16 residues. V trimming: 6 bases; J trimming: 5 bases; junction bases outside the gene matches: 7. CDR3 loop: CASSRLAGGPRDTQYF. The CDR3 DNA sequence: TGTGCCAGCAGCAGACTAGCGGGAGGGCCCCGAGATACGCAGTATTTT.

The chain couples TRBV11-3 to TRBJ2-7; possibly TRBD2 for D (6 bases). Germline V gene sequence: CDR1 SGHNT, CDR2 YENEEA. CDR3 size: 13 residues. The V and J ends lost 2 bases and 6 bases respectively, with 11 bases between them. DNA for the CDR3: TGTGCCAGCAGCTTAATAAGGGGAGGCGAGCAGTACTTC. This sequence encodes CASSLIRGGEQYF.

This clonotype was observed a few times. The J gene is TRBJ2-7, the V gene TRBV25-1; TRBD2 aligns across 13 bases. This CDR3 is 16 amino acids long. With V trimmed by 7 bases and J by 1 base, 7 bases remained unmatched. Germline CDR1 MGHDK, CDR2 SYGVNS. CDR3 amino acids: CASTKTSGRGSYEQYF. As DNA, the CDR3 is TGTGCCAGCACAAAAACTAGCGGGAGGGGATCCTACGAGCAGTACTTC.

The rearrangement uses TRBV6-5 and TRBJ2-3; maybe TRBD2 (6 bases). The CDR3 has 15 amino acids. V lost 4 bases to trimming and J lost 1 base, with 12 bases between them. Germline lookup yields CDR1 MNHEY and CDR2 SVGAGI. The DNA for the CDR3 is TGTGCCAGCAGTTCCTTAGCGGCGGGCACAGATACGCAGTATTTT. Residues: CASSSLAAGTDTQYF.

CDR3 sequence reads: CASSEGGSNSPLHF. The CDR3 DNA reads as TGTGCCAGCAGTGAAGGGGGAAGTAATTCACCCCTCCACTTT. This chain joins TRBV6-1 and TRBJ1-6; no clear D gene. Between the trimmed V and J ends, which lost 1 base and 6 bases, there was a span of 7 bases. The germline CDR1 and CDR2 sequences are MNHNS and SASEGT. The CDR3 is made up of 14 amino acids.

This clonotype was counted many times. The chain employs TRBV7-9 and TRBJ1-2; 7 nucleotides line up with TRBD1. CDR1 is SEHNR, CDR2 FQNEAQ, per germline (reference sequence). Trimming took 5 bases from V and 4 from J; bases not matched to a gene: 13. This CDR3 has 16 residues. The chain's CDR3 is CASSRKQQGSVYGYTF. CDR3 DNA sequence: TGTGCCAGCAGCCGGAAGCAACAGGGGTCGGTCTATGGCTACACCTTC.

The CDR3 protein is CASSSSGEGEQYV. The CDR3 DNA follows: TGTGCCAGCAGCTCTAGCGGGGAGGGCGAGCAGTACGTC. The V gene is TRBV7-8, the J gene TRBJ2-7, with 9 bases that match TRBD2. CDR3 size: 13 residues. Germline values: CDR1 SGHVS, CDR2 FQNEAQ. V lost 4 bases and J lost 6; bases outside the gene matches: 4.